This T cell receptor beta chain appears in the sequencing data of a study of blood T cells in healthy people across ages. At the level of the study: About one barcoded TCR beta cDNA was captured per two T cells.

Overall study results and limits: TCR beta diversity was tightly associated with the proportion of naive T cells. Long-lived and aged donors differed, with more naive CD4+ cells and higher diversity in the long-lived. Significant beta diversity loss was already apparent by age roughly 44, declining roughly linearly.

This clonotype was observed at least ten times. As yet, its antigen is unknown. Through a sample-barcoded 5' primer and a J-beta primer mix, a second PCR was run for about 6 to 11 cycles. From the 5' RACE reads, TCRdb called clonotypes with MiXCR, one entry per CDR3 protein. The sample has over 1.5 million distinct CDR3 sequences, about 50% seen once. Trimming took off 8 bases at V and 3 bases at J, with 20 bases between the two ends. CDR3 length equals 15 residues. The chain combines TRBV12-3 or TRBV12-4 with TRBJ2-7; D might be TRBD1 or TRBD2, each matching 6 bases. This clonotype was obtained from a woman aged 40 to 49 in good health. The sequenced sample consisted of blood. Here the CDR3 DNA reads TGTGCCAGCCGATTCCTAGAGGGGGGATACTACGAGCAGTACTTC. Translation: CASRFLEGGYYEQYF.